A selection of T cell receptor beta chains follows, all from one sample in a study of shared T cell receptors in the human thymus. Generated by immunoSEQ multiplex PCR, the TCRdb table keeps only in-frame clones and is missing some. The sample lists 500,000 to 550,000 clones; 75% to 85% were seen once. The sample also formed part of further work on human thymus T cells.

The sequencing input was thymocytes. Source of these receptors: a boy under two years old with a congenital heart defect. Each CDR3 is given without its conserved first and last residue. Clone size, where shown, is once, few, many, or a class for clones that have expanded.

clone_size	cdr3_length	j_call	v_call	cdr3_aa
.	15	TRBJ2-7	TRBV4-3	ASSQDFNSGRTYEQY
.	19	TRBJ1-5	TRBV12-5	ASGPGYSLDRLIGGNQPQH
.	12	TRBJ1-1	TRBV4-1	ASSQAFSDTEAF
.	15	TRBJ2-7	TRBV4-2	ASSQVPGLATSYEQY
.	15	TRBJ1-2	TRBV12-5	ASGLVIGGAENYGYT
.	13	TRBJ1-1	TRBV25-1	ASSARTPLNTEAF
.	14	TRBJ2-3	TRBV5-4	ASSFPASGTADTQY
.	12	TRBJ2-2	TRBV30	AWRTGTRTGELF
.	15	TRBJ2-7	TRBV28	ASSTPGLAGSPYEQY
.	16	TRBJ2-1	TRBV5-1	ASSLSPAGGECDNEQF
.	10	TRBJ2-5	TRBV5-6	ASSRRQETQY
.	13	TRBJ1-2	TRBV27	ASSFRQGPNYGYT
few	15	TRBJ2-1	TRBV7-2	ASSQTSGKSSYNEQF
.	13	TRBJ2-5	TRBV29-1	SVPWTSGMQETQY
.	14	TRBJ2-7	TRBV14	ASSQARQGVSYEQY
.	17	TRBJ2-1	TRBV12-5	ASGLLPRGSGVSYNEQF
.	12	TRBJ1-3	TRBV29-1	SVRDRGAGNTIY
once	16	TRBJ2-6	TRBV15	ATSSRDRGVSGANVLT
.	14	TRBJ2-3	TRBV4-1	ASSLGLAVSTDTQY
.	14	TRBJ2-7	TRBV2	ASSEMGRGSSYEQY
.	13	TRBJ1-5	TRBV6-6	ASSYPGQDNQPQH
.	14	TRBJ2-3	TRBV7-6	ASSPSPSGSPDTQY
.	11	TRBJ2-1	TRBV19	ASSIWQYNEQF
.	16	TRBJ2-7	TRBV4-2	ASSHPRWGGVDSYEQY
.	12	TRBJ1-5	TRBV28	ASSAGQSNQPQH
.	11	TRBJ2-7	TRBV27	ASSRSDDYEQY
.	13	TRBJ2-7	TRBV28	ASSPPGDFPREQY
few	14	TRBJ2-5	TRBV4-1	ASSQEQADVKETQY
few	14	TRBJ2-7	TRBV4-1	ASSQEGGEAGYEQY
once	13	TRBJ2-3	TRBV11-3	ASSLGLAGSDTQY
.	13	TRBJ1-5	TRBV5-6	ASSLRYGGNQPQH
.	12	TRBJ2-1	TRBV30	AWSRTSGNYEQF
.	12	.	TRBV30	AWRGQGKAYEQY
.	15	TRBJ2-3	TRBV25-1	ASSLYLGDTGTDTQY
.	12	TRBJ2-7	TRBV10-3	AISEDAGSYEQY
.	13	TRBJ1-2	TRBV4-3	ASSQGTGIFYGYT
.	11	TRBJ1-1	TRBV21-1	ASSKEGSTEAF
.	14	TRBJ1-1	TRBV2	ASSEKSGQGNTEAF
.	11	TRBJ2-7	TRBV6-5	ASRVRGSYEQY
.	10	TRBJ2-7	TRBV5-6	ASSLGGDEQY
.	15	TRBJ1-4	TRBV15	ATSSQGSPGSNEKLF
.	12	TRBJ2-3	TRBV28	ASSLTSGSDTQY
.	10	TRBJ1-1	TRBV12-5	ASGDRNTEAF
once	17	TRBJ1-1	TRBV4-2	ASSQDKWGQGRRNTEAF
.	13	TRBJ2-7	TRBV13	ASSHGLAGDYEQY
.	12	TRBJ2-3	TRBV6-5	ASSQAGGTDTQY